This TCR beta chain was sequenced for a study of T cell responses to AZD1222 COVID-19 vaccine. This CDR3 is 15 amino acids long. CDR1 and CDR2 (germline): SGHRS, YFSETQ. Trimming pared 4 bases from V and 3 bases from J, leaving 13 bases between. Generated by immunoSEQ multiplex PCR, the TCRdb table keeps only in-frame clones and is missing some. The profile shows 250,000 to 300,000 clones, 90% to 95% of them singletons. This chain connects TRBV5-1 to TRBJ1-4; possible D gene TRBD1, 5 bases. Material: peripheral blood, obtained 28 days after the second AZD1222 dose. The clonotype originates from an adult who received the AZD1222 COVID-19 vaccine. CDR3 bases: TGCGCCAGCAGCCCCGTGGGGGGGTCTAATGAAAAACTGTTTTTT. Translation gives CASSPVGGSNEKLFF.